These T cell receptor beta chains were read from a single sample in a study of T cell responses to AZD1222 COVID-19 vaccine. Method: immunoSEQ multiplex PCR; TCRdb's copy keeps in-frame clones and lacks some. Here the sample spans roughly 140,000 clones, 75% to 95% being singletons. Source: peripheral blood, taken 28 days after the second AZD1222 dose. The receptors were sampled from an adult who received the AZD1222 COVID-19 vaccine. Both conserved end residues are part of each CDR3. The order of the fields is V gene, D gene, clone size, J gene, CDR3 protein, CDR3 DNA. The D gene is left open where the match is weak. Clone size is stated in some rows and not others, as once, few, many or a class when expanded.

V: TRBV5-5
D: NA
size: NA
J: TRBJ2-7
CDR3: CASSMISPLEGNEQYF
DNA: TGTGCCAGCAGCATGATAAGTCCACTAGAAGGAAACGAGCAGTACTTC

V: TRBV27
D: NA
size: NA
J: TRBJ1-6
CDR3: CASSGIVSPLHF
DNA: TGTGCCAGCAGTGGGATTGTTTCACCCCTCCACTTT

V: TRBV5-4
D: NA
size: NA
J: TRBJ2-7
CDR3: CASSLELAETYEQYF
DNA: TGTGCCAGCAGCTTGGAGTTAGCGGAGACCTACGAGCAGTACTTC

V: TRBV27
D: TRBD2
size: few
J: TRBJ2-1
CDR3: CASSSLAGGYNEQFF
DNA: TGTGCCAGCAGTTCCCTAGCGGGAGGTTACAATGAGCAGTTCTTC

V: TRBV12-3/TRBV12-4
D: TRBD1
size: NA
J: TRBJ1-4
CDR3: CASTGQGAEKLFF
DNA: TGTGCCAGCACGGGTCAGGGGGCTGAAAAACTGTTTTTT

V: TRBV24-1
D: NA
size: NA
J: TRBJ1-2
CDR3: CATSDFERRDGYTF
DNA: TGTGCCACCAGTGATTTCGAGCGTCGAGACGGCTACACCTTC

V: TRBV7-9
D: TRBD1
size: few
J: TRBJ1-1
CDR3: CASSPWTGMNTEAFF
DNA: TGTGCCAGCAGCCCTTGGACAGGGATGAACACTGAAGCTTTCTTT

V: TRBV29-1
D: TRBD2
size: NA
J: TRBJ2-1
CDR3: CSVTSGRLSEQFF
DNA: TGCAGCGTTACTAGCGGGAGGCTGAGTGAGCAGTTCTTC

V: TRBV30
D: NA
size: NA
J: TRBJ1-2
CDR3: CAWTETSTNYGYTF
DNA: TGTGCCTGGACGGAGACGTCAACGAACTATGGCTACACCTTC

V: TRBV5-1
D: TRBD1
size: few
J: TRBJ1-6
CDR3: CASTSGQGESPLHF
DNA: TGCGCCAGCACCTCGGGACAGGGAGAATCACCCCTCCACTTT

V: TRBV13
D: NA
size: NA
J: TRBJ2-7
CDR3: CASSPRYNRVGYVEQYF
DNA: TGTGCCAGCAGCCCCCGCTATAATCGGGTGGGGTACGTCGAGCAGTACTTC

V: TRBV19
D: NA
size: NA
J: TRBJ1-5
CDR3: CASQDSPYQPQHF
DNA: TGTGCCAGCCAGGACAGTCCCTATCAGCCCCAGCATTTT

V: TRBV28
D: TRBD1
size: NA
J: TRBJ1-2
CDR3: CASSRWDRPLFNYGYTF
DNA: TGTGCCAGCAGCAGATGGGACAGACCACTCTTTAACTATGGCTACACCTTC

V: TRBV7-9
D: TRBD1
size: NA
J: TRBJ2-2
CDR3: CASRTTGTGRTGELFF
DNA: TGTGCCAGCAGAACTACCGGGACAGGGCGGACCGGGGAGCTGTTTTTT

V: TRBV7-6
D: NA
size: NA
J: TRBJ2-7
CDR3: CASSQTEGGSEQYF
DNA: TGTGCCAGCAGCCAGACAGAGGGCGGTTCCGAGCAGTACTTC

V: TRBV27
D: TRBD2
size: NA
J: TRBJ2-1
CDR3: CASSSGTSVNEQFF
DNA: TGTGCCAGCAGTTCCGGGACTAGCGTCAATGAGCAGTTCTTC

V: TRBV21-1
D: NA
size: NA
J: TRBJ1-1
CDR3: CASSKVEGSTEAFF
DNA: TGTGCCAGCAGCAAAGTGGAGGGGAGCACTGAAGCTTTCTTT

V: TRBV2
D: TRBD2
size: NA
J: TRBJ2-7
CDR3: CASSSLGGAAGGEQYF
DNA: TGTGCCAGCAGTTCCCTAGGAGGAGCTGCGGGGGGAGAGCAGTACTTC

V: TRBV5-6
D: TRBD1
size: NA
J: TRBJ2-7
CDR3: CASSRDRGRSYEQYF
DNA: TGTGCCAGCAGCCGGGACAGGGGGAGGTCCTACGAGCAGTACTTC

V: TRBV3-1/TRBV3-2
D: TRBD2
size: NA
J: TRBJ2-3
CDR3: CASSATSGRPSTDTQYF
DNA: TGTGCCAGCAGCGCGACTAGCGGGAGGCCGAGCACAGATACGCAGTATTTT

V: TRBV3-1/TRBV3-2
D: TRBD2
size: NA
J: TRBJ2-7
CDR3: CASSQAEVLAGYLGGKQYF
DNA: TGTGCCAGCAGCCAAGCAGAGGTACTAGCGGGATATTTAGGTGGTAAGCAGTACTTC

V: TRBV19
D: NA
size: NA
J: TRBJ2-7
CDR3: CASSLGPSYEQYF
DNA: TGTGCCAGTAGTCTCGGACCCTCCTACGAGCAGTACTTC

V: TRBV27
D: TRBD1
size: NA
J: TRBJ1-3
CDR3: CASSYTGEGNTIYF
DNA: TGTGCCAGCAGTTATACAGGGGAGGGAAACACCATATATTTT

V: TRBV2
D: TRBD2
size: NA
J: TRBJ2-4
CDR3: CASSAGEGLAGGPAKNIQYF
DNA: TGTGCCAGCAGTGCCGGGGAGGGGCTAGCGGGAGGGCCGGCCAAAAACATTCAGTACTTC

V: TRBV4-1
D: TRBD2
size: NA
J: TRBJ2-7
CDR3: CASSQDRTSGEQYF
DNA: TGCGCCAGCAGCCAAGATCGGACTAGCGGTGAGCAGTACTTC